The 5 T cell receptor beta chains given below trace back to one sample, sequenced in a study of blood T cell repertoires in COVID-19. Assay: immunoSEQ multiplex PCR; the TCRdb copy retains only in-frame clones and omits some. The sample records approximately 340,000 clones, 80% to 95% being singletons. Sequencing input: PBMCs or T cells enriched from blood (not recorded which). Receptor source: a woman aged 40 to 50 who had been exposed to COVID-19.

The V call is TRBV18, the J call TRBJ1-3, with a possible D match to TRBD1 (5 bases). CDR3 length: 17 residues. V lost 3 bases and J lost 4, with 19 bases in between. From germline, CDR1 is KGHSH and CDR2 LQKENI. The CDR3 reads CASSPPDSWARGNTIYF. The CDR3, as DNA: TGTGCCAGCTCACCCCCCGACAGTTGGGCCCGGGGAAACACCATATATTTT.

This chain uses TRBV21-1 with TRBJ1-1; the D segment call TRBD1 is taken from the table without a DNA check. TRBV21-1 has pseudogene status. The CDR3 runs to 12 residues. The CDR3 coding sequence is TGTGCCAGATTAGACAGGAACTTTGCGGCTTTCTTT. Its translation is CARLDRNFAAFF.

The rearrangement links TRBV19 to TRBJ1-1, with D possibly being TRBD1 (6 bases). V lost 5 bases to trimming and J lost 0 bases, with 19 bases between them. This CDR3 is 17 amino acids long. Germline values: CDR1 LNHDA, CDR2 SQIVND (reference sequence). The chain's CDR3 is CASSGRGPVLMNTEAFF. The CDR3, as DNA: TGTGCCAGTAGTGGCAGGGGACCCGTATTAATGAACACTGAAGCTTTCTTT.

This chain links TRBV5-1 with TRBJ2-3; D possibly corresponds to TRBD2 (5 bases). Deletions cut 3 bases from V and 2 bases from J, with 16 bases between. Looked up from germline, CDR1 is SGHRS and CDR2 is YFSETQ. The CDR3 runs to 16 residues. CDR3 residues: CASSSDYDNPTDTQYF. Written as DNA, the CDR3 is TGCGCCAGCAGCTCCGACTACGACAATCCCACAGATACGCAGTATTTT.

V gene TRBV9 combines with J gene TRBJ1-6; possibly TRBD1 for D (5 bases). Trimming shortened V by 0 bases and J by 14 bases, and 18 bases separated the two germline ends. Looked up from germline, CDR1 is SGDLS and CDR2 is YYNGEE. The CDR3 sequence is 15 residues long. The CDR3 region is CASSVEGRREETLHF. The CDR3 coding sequence is TGTGCCAGCAGCGTAGAGGGACGGAGGGAAGAGACCCTCCACTTT. The full variable domain, in which reference TRBV9 and TRBJ1-6 provide the parts outside the CDR3, is DSGVTQTPKHLITATGQRVTLRCSPRSGDLSVYWYQQSLDQGLQFLIQYYNGEERAKGNILERFSAQQFPDLHSELNLSSLELGDSALYFCASSVEGRREETLHFGNGTRLTVT.